The clone carrying this T cell receptor (beta chain) occurred a few times. Its antigen is undetermined. Time point described: cycle 4 day 1 (C4D1), after more than five weeks of nivolumab. Exposure to brentuximab vedotin varied, and each patient had relapsed following autologous stem cell transplantation. Patients' outcomes at their best amounted to complete response, partial response or progressive disease. V lost 5 bases and J lost 8; bases outside the gene matches: 12. CDR1 is SGHVS and CDR2 is FQNEAQ in the germline V gene. This CDR3 spans 16 amino acids. This entry belongs to a study of PD-1 blockade in classical Hodgkin lymphoma. Turning to the study itself: Patients got intravenous nivolumab 3 mg/kg every 2 weeks. Regarding the study as a whole: Exclusion was the outcome for patients who began nivolumab under 1 year after ASCT. At C4D1, TCR diversity had climbed significantly for CD4+ cells, though not for CD8+ cells.

Data came from immunoSEQ multiplex PCR; TCRdb stores just in-frame clones and leaves some out. The sample lists fewer than 20,000 clones, roughly 65% occurring once. The sample was peripheral blood mononuclear cells (PBMCs), taken before the fourth cycle of nivolumab. The chain has TRBV7-8 and TRBJ2-2; TRBD2 aligns across 9 bases. The sequence derives from a human donor with classical Hodgkin lymphoma. Written as DNA, the CDR3 is TGTGCCAGCAGCGACCGACTAGCGGAGTACGGGGGGGAGCTGTTTTTT. Amino acids: CASSDRLAEYGGELFF.